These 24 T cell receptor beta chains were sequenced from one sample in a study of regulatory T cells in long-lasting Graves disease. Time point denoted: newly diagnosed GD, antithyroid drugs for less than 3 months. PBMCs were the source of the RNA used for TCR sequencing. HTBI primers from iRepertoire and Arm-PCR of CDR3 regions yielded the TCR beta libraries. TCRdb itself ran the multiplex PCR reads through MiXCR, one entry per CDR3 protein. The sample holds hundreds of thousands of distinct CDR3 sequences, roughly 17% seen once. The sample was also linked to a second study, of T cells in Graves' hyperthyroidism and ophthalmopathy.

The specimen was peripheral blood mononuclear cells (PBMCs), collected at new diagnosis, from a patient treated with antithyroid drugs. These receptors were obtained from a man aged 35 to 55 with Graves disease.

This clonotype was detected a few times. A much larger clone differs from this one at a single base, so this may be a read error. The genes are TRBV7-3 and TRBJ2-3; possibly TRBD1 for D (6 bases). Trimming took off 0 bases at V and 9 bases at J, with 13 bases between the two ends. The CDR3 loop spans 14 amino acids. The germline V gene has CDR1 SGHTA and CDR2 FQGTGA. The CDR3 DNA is TGTGCCAGCAGCTTAACCTCGGACAGTCTAACGCAGTATTTT. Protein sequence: CASSLTSDSLTQYF.

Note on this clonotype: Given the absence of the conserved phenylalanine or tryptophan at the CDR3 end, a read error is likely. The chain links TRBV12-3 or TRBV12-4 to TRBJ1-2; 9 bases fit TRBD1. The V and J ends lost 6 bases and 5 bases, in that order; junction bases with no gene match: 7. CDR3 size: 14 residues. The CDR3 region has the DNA TGTGCCAGCAGCCCAACAGGGGGCCGGTATGGCTACACCCTC. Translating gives CASSPTGGRYGYTL.

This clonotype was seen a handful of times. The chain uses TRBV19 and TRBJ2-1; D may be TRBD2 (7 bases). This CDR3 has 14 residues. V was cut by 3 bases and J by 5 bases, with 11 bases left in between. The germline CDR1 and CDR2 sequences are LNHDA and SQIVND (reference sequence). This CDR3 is CASSMWGGDNEQFF. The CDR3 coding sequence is TGTGCCAGTAGTATGTGGGGGGGCGACAATGAGCAGTTCTTC.

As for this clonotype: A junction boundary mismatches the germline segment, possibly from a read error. The CDR3 loop reads CACSRQGTPGEQYF. For the CDR3, the DNA is TGTGCCTGCAGCCGACAGGGTACACCTGGCGAGCAGTACTTC. The chain combines TRBV3-1 with TRBJ2-7, with TRBD1 identical over 7 bases. Germline V gives CDR1 LGHDT, CDR2 YNNKEL (reference sequence). This CDR3 has 14 residues.

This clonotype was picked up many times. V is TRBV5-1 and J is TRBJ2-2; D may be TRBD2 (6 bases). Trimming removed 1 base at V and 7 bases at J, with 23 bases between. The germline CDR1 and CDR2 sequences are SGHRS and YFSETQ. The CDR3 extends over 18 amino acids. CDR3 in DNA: TGCGCCAGCAGCTTGATATCGGCGGGGCTTCGGAACGGCGGGGAGCTGTTTTTT. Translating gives CASSLISAGLRNGGELFF. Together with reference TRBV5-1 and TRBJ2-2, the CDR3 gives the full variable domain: KAGVTQTPRYLIKTRGQQVTLSCSPISGHRSVSWYQQTPGQGLQFLFEYFSETQRNKGNFPGRFSGRQFSNSRSEMNVSTLELGDSALYLCASSLISAGLRNGGELFFGEGSRLTVL.

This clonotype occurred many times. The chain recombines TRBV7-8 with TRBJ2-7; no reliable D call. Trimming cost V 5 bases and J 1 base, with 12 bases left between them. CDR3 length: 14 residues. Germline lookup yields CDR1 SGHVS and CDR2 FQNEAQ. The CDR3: CASSVRKRSYEQYF. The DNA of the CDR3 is TGTGCCAGCAGCGTCCGTAAGAGGTCCTACGAGCAGTACTTC. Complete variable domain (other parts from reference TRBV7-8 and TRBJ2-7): GAGVSQSPRYKVAKRGQDVALRCDPISGHVSLFWYQQALGQGPEFLTYFQNEAQLDKSGLPSDRFFAERPEGSVSTLKIQRTQQEDSAVYLCASSVRKRSYEQYFGPGTRLTVT.

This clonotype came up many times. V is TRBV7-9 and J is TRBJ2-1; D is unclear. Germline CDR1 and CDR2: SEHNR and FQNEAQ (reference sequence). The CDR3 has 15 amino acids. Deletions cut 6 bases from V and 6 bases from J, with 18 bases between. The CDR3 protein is CASSFKPRLSNEQFF. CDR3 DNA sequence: TGTGCCAGCAGTTTTAAGCCCCGGTTAAGCAATGAGCAGTTCTTC.

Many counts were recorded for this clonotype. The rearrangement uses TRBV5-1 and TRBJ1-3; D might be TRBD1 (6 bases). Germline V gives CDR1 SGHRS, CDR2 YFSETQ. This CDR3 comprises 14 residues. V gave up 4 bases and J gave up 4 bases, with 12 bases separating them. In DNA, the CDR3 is TGCGCCAGCAGCGAGGGGACACACGGAAACACCATATATTTT. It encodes CASSEGTHGNTIYF.

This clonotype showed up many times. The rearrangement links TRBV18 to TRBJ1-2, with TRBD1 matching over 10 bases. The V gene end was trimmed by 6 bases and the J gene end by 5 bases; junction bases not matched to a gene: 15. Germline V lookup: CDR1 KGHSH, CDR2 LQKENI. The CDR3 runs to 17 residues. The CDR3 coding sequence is TGTGCCAGCTCCCACACCGAGAGACAGGGGGCCCAGTATGGCTACACCTTC. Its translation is CASSHTERQGAQYGYTF.

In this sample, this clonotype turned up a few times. CDR3 loop: CATSRDTGETQYF. The DNA of the CDR3 is TGTGCCACCAGCAGGGACACCGGGGAGACCCAGTACTTC. The rearrangement joins TRBV15 to TRBJ2-5; weak D call: TRBD1 (5 bases). The CDR3 sequence is 13 residues long. The germline V gene has CDR1 LNHNV and CDR2 YYDKDF (reference sequence). V was pared by 3 bases and J by 5 bases, with 10 bases between.

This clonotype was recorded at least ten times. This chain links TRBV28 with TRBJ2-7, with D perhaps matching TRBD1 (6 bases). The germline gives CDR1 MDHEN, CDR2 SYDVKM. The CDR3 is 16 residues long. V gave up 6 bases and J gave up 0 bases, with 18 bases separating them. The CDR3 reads CASSPTGTISSYEQYF. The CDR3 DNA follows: TGTGCCAGCAGCCCAACCGGGACAATCAGCTCCTACGAGCAGTACTTC.

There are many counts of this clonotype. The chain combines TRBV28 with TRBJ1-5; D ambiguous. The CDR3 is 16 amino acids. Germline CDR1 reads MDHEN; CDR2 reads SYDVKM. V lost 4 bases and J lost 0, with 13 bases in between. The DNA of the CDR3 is TGTGCCAGCAGTTCCACCGTGTGGTATAGCAATCAGCCCCAGCATTTT. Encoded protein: CASSSTVWYSNQPQHF.

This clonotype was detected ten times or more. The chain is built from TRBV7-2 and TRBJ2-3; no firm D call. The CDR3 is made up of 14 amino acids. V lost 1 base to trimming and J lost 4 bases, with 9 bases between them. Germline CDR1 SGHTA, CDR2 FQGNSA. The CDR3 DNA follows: TGTGCCAGCAGCTTAGGATATCGGGCAGATACGCAGTATTTT. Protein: CASSLGYRADTQYF.

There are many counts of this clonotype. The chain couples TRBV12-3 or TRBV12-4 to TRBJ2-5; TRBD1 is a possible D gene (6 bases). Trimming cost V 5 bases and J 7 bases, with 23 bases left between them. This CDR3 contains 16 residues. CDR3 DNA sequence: TGTGCCAGCAGTCGCACGACAGGAGTAGCTGGTGCGACCCAGTACTTC. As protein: CASSRTTGVAGATQYF.

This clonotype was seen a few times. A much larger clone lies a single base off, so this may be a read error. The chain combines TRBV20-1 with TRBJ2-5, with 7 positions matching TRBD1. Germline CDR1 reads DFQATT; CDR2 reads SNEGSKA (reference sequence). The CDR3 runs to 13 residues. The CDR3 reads CRAKGQVQETQYF. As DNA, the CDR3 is TGCAGAGCTAAAGGACAGGTCCAAGAGACCCAGTACTTC.

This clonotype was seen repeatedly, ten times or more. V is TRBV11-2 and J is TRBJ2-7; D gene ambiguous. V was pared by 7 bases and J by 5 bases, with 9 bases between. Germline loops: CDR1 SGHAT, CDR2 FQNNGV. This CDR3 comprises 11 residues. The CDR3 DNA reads TGTGCCAGCACCAATACCCACGAGCAGTACTTC. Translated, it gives CASTNTHEQYF.

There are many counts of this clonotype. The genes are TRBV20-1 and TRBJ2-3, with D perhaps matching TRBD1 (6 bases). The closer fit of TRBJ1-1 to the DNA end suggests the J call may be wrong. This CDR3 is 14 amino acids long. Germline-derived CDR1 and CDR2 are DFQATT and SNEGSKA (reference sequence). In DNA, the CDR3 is TGCAGTGCTTCCCCGGGGGGCTACGGCACTGAAGCTTTCTTT. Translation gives CSASPGGYGTEAFF.

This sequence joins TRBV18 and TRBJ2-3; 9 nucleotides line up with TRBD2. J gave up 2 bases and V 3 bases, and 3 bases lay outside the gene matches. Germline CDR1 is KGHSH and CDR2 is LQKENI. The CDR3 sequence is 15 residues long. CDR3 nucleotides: TGTGCCAGCTCACCCGCTAGCGGGGCCACAGATACGCAGTATTTT. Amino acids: CASSPASGATDTQYF.

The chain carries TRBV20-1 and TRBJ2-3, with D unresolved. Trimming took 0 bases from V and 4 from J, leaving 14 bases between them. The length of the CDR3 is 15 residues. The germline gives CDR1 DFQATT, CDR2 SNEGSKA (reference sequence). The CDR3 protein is CSARDRGSSSDTQYF. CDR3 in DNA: TGCAGTGCTAGAGATCGAGGAAGTAGTTCAGATACGCAGTATTTT.

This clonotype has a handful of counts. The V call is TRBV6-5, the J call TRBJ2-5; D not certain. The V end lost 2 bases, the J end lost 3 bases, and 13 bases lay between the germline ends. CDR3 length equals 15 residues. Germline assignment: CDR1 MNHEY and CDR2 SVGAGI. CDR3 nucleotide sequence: TGTGCCAGCAGTTACACCCCGGCGGCGGAAGAGACCCAGTACTTC. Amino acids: CASSYTPAAEETQYF.

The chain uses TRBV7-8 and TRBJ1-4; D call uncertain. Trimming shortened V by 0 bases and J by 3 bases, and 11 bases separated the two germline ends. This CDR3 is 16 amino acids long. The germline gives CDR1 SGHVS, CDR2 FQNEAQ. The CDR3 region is CASSLARLQANEKLFF. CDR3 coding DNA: TGTGCCAGCAGCTTAGCACGGCTCCAGGCTAATGAAAAACTGTTTTTT.

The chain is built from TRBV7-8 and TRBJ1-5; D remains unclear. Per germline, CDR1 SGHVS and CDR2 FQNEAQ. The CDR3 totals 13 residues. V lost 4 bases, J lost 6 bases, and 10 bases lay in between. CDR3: CASSSRGTQPQHF. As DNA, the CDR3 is TGTGCCAGCAGCTCACGTGGAACTCAGCCCCAGCATTTT.

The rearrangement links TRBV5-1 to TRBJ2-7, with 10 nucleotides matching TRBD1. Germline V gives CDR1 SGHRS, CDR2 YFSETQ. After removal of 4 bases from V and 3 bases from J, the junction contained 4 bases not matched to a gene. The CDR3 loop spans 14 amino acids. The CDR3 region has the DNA TGCGCCAGCAGCCTGACAGGGGGCGGCTACGAGCAGTACTTC. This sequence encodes CASSLTGGGYEQYF.

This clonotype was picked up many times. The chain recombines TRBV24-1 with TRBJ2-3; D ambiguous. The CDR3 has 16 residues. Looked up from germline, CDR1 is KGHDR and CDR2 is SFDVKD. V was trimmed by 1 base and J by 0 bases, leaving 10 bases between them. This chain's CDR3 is CATSDFGQPSTDTQYF. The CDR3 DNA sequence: TGTGCCACCAGTGATTTCGGCCAGCCTAGCACAGATACGCAGTATTTT.